The 18 T cell receptor beta chains below were found in one sample sequenced in a study of T cell responses to AZD1222 COVID-19 vaccine (dated by TCRdb to about 2021). Read against the paper, the sample's time point label means: baseline before first vaccination. To prepare the library, the immunoSEQ multiplex PCR assay was applied. The table was pulled from immuneACCESS by TCRdb, which kept in-frame rearrangements only. Such tables lose some clones; where checked, under half of the loss comes from unresolved V genes, and the rest has no known cause. Within this sample are approximately 150,000 clones, with 85% to 95% of them counted one time only. In total, the top ten clones hold roughly 1.3% of the sample. The source was peripheral blood, collected on day 0 of AZD1222 vaccination. Every receptor here comes from an adult in good health.

This sequence joins TRBV18 and TRBJ2-3; TRBD1 aligns across 7 bases. The CDR3 is made up of 18 amino acids. V lost 4 bases and J lost 0; bases outside the gene matches: 13. From germline, CDR1 is KGHSH and CDR2 LQKENI. CDR3 DNA: TGTGCCAGCTCACGAGAAGGGACAGTCTATAGGAGCACAGATACGCAGTATTTT. It codes for CASSREGTVYRSTDTQYF.

The chain couples TRBV2 to TRBJ1-1; 7 bases line up with TRBD1. After removal of 6 bases from V and 3 bases from J, the junction contained 10 bases not matched to a gene. Germline lookup yields CDR1 SNHLY and CDR2 FYNNEI. This CDR3 is built from 15 residues. Written as DNA, the CDR3 is TGTGCCAGCAGACAAGGACAGGTGGGGCACACTGAAGCTTTCTTT. Translated, it gives CASRQGQVGHTEAFF. Together with reference TRBV2 and TRBJ1-1, the CDR3 gives the full variable domain: EPEVTQTPSHQVTQMGQEVILRCVPISNHLYFYWYRQILGQKVEFLVSFYNNEISEKSEIFDDQFSVERPDGSNFTLKIRSTKLEDSAMYFCASRQGQVGHTEAFFGQGTRLTVV.

This rearrangement joins TRBV3-1 (or the pseudogene TRBV3-2) to TRBJ1-1; D remains unclear. With 3 bases removed from V and 4 bases from J, the gap between germline ends came to 15 bases. Germline V gene data show CDR1 as LGHDT and CDR2 as YNNKEL (reference sequence). The CDR3 runs to 15 residues. The CDR3 coding sequence is TGTGCCAGCAGCCACGAGGGCGCCCGGGGCACTGAAGCTTTCTTT. This sequence encodes CASSHEGARGTEAFF.

The chain is built from TRBV5-6 and TRBJ1-5; D gene unclear. The CDR3 spans 13 residues. In germline, CDR1 is SGHDT, CDR2 YYEEEE. V dropped 0 bases and J dropped 5 bases, with 6 bases sitting between them. The CDR3 region has the DNA TGTGCCAGCAGCTTGGCTAGTGATCAGCCCCAGCATTTT. Translated: CASSLASDQPQHF.

V and J are TRBV7-9 and TRBJ1-6; 12 positions match TRBD1. CDR1 is SEHNR and CDR2 is FQNEAQ in the germline V gene (reference sequence). The CDR3 totals 17 residues. J was trimmed by 2 bases and V by 6 bases; bases with no gene match: 5. CDR3 in amino acids: CASRTGTGGPYNSPLHF. The DNA of the CDR3 is TGTGCCAGCAGAACTGGGACAGGGGGCCCCTATAATTCACCCCTCCACTTT. The full variable domain, its missing parts supplied by reference TRBV7-9 and TRBJ1-6, is DTGVSQNPRHKITKRGQNVTFRCDPISEHNRLYWYRQTLGQGPEFLTYFQNEAQLEKSRLLSDRFSAERPKGSFSTLEIQRTEQGDSAMYLCASRTGTGGPYNSPLHFGNGTRLTVT.

The V and J genes are TRBV19 and TRBJ2-2, with 9 bases lining up with TRBD2. Per the germline V gene, CDR1 is LNHDA and CDR2 is SQIVND (reference sequence). V shed 2 bases, J shed 2 bases, and the junction held 6 bases outside the gene matches. This CDR3 has 17 amino acids. CDR3 nucleotide sequence: TGTGCCAGTAGTATATTGCGGGGGGGCCGTAACACCGGGGAGCTGTTTTTT. Encoded protein: CASSILRGGRNTGELFF.

V is TRBV28 and J is TRBJ1-4; perhaps TRBD1 as D (5 bases). V was shortened by 6 bases and J by 0 bases, with 11 bases between the two germline ends. This CDR3 is built from 15 residues. Germline lookup yields CDR1 MDHEN and CDR2 SYDVKM. CDR3 loop: CASRLTRATNEKLFF. The CDR3 DNA follows: TGTGCCAGCAGATTAACCAGGGCAACTAATGAAAAACTGTTTTTT. Complete variable domain (other parts from reference TRBV28 and TRBJ1-4): DVKVTQSSRYLVKRTGEKVFLECVQDMDHENMFWYRQDPGLGLRLIYFSYDVKMKEKGDIPEGYSVSREKKERFSLILESASTNQTSMYLCASRLTRATNEKLFFGSGTQLSVL.

V usage is TRBV24-1 and J usage is TRBJ1-2, with D unresolved. V lost 4 bases, J lost 5 bases, and 10 bases lay in between. The length of the CDR3 is 13 residues. From germline, CDR1 is KGHDR and CDR2 SFDVKD. CDR3 bases: TGTGCCACCAGTGACGGCAGAGCATATGGCTACACCTTC. Amino acid sequence: CATSDGRAYGYTF.

The chain carries TRBV9 and TRBJ2-3; D unresolved. The CDR3 has 13 amino acids. The germline V and J ends were trimmed by 0 bases and 5 bases, with 7 bases remaining between them. Per the germline V gene, CDR1 is SGDLS and CDR2 is YYNGEE. The CDR3 sequence is CASSVDLGDTQYF. In DNA, the CDR3 is TGTGCCAGCAGCGTAGACTTGGGAGATACGCAGTATTTT.

This chain links TRBV5-6 with TRBJ1-2; D remains unclear. Germline-derived CDR1 and CDR2 are SGHDT and YYEEEE. CDR3 length: 13 residues. The V and J ends lost 1 base and 2 bases respectively, with 6 bases between them. CDR3 region: CASSLNGNYGYTF. The DNA of the CDR3 is TGTGCCAGCAGCTTGAACGGAAACTATGGCTACACCTTC.

The V call is TRBV7-9, the J call TRBJ1-1, with a tentative D call TRBD1 (6 bases). The germline V and J ends were trimmed by 2 bases and 4 bases, with 11 bases remaining between them. The germline V gene encodes CDR1 SEHNR and CDR2 FQNEAQ (reference sequence). CDR3 size: 14 residues. The CDR3 sequence is CASSLILQGTEAFF. CDR3 DNA sequence: TGTGCCAGCAGCTTAATCCTACAGGGCACTGAAGCTTTCTTT.

This sequence joins TRBV28 and TRBJ1-6; tentatively, D is TRBD1 (5 bases). Trimming removed 4 bases at V and 4 bases at J, with 11 bases between. Germline loops: CDR1 MDHEN, CDR2 SYDVKM. The CDR3 is made up of 15 amino acids. DNA of the CDR3: TGTGCCAGCAGTTCCGCGGGGGAGTATAATTCACCCCTCCACTTT. It is translated as CASSSAGEYNSPLHF.

This chain connects TRBV3-1 (or the pseudogene TRBV3-2) to TRBJ1-2; TRBD1 matches at 9 bases. Germline CDR1 reads LGHDT; CDR2 reads YNNKEL (reference sequence). Losses at the gene ends were 3 bases for V and 10 bases for J; bases not matched to a gene: 6. The CDR3 spans 13 residues. The DNA for the CDR3 is TGTGCCAGCAGCCAGGGGACAGGGATCTACTACACCTTC. Translating gives CASSQGTGIYYTF.

The chain combines TRBV7-2 with TRBJ2-3; 12 bases are a match to TRBD2. Germline-derived CDR1 and CDR2 are SGHTA and FQGNSA. CDR3 length: 16 residues. V lost 5 bases and J lost 4; bases outside the gene matches: 7. The CDR3 nucleotides are TGTGCCAGCAGCCCGAGACTAGCGGGAGCGTCAGATACGCAGTATTTT. Its protein is CASSPRLAGASDTQYF.

The chain combines TRBV9 with TRBJ1-2, with D unclear. V was cut by 3 bases and J by 8 bases, with 5 bases left in between. The CDR3 extends over 10 amino acids. CDR1 is SGDLS and CDR2 is YYNGEE in the germline V gene. The CDR3 spells CASSGEGYTF. The CDR3 DNA reads TGTGCCAGCAGCGGCGAGGGCTACACCTTC.

The chain carries TRBV3-1 (or the pseudogene TRBV3-2) and TRBJ1-1; D unclear. Trimming removed 0 bases from V and 0 bases from J, with 5 bases in between. Germline-derived CDR1 and CDR2 are LGHDT and YNNKEL (reference sequence). The CDR3 contains 14 residues. The CDR3 DNA reads TGTGCCAGCAGCCAAGAGGTTTTGAACACTGAAGCTTTCTTT. Translation: CASSQEVLNTEAFF.

This clone was seen just once. The V and J genes are TRBV24-1 and TRBJ2-3; 11 bases map to TRBD2. The CDR3 totals 15 residues. CDR1 is KGHDR, CDR2 SFDVKD, per germline. Trimming removed 4 bases from V and 3 bases from J; junction bases left unmatched: 2. The CDR3 DNA is TGTGCCACCAGTGACGGGACTAGCGGTACAGATACGCAGTATTTT. Amino acids: CATSDGTSGTDTQYF.

This chain uses TRBV7-9 with TRBJ1-1; 8 positions agree with TRBD1. Germline CDR1 SEHNR, CDR2 FQNEAQ (reference sequence). CDR3 length: 16 residues. V trimming: 2 bases; J trimming: 4 bases; junction bases outside the gene matches: 9. CDR3 nucleotides: TGTGCCAGCAGCTTATCCAGGGGGCGGGCGGTCACTGAAGCTTTCTTT. It translates to CASSLSRGRAVTEAFF.